The 23 T cell receptor beta chains in this list originate from one sample, sequenced in a study of T-cell memory formation after mild COVID-19. TCRdb fed the 5' RACE reads into MiXCR, producing one record per CDR3 protein. The sample includes roughly 300,000 distinct CDR3 sequences, around 8% seen only once; the top ten take 20% to 25%. The sample consisted of PBMCs or a T cell subset sorted from them (not recorded which). Receptor source: a man aged 18-30 years who had mild COVID-19 (a few samples of this study predate the infection). Cell type and time point are not known.

This clonotype was seen a handful of times. This sequence joins TRBV5-1 and TRBJ2-4, with D perhaps TRBD2 (6 bases). V was trimmed by 4 bases and J by 3 bases, leaving 20 bases between them. The CDR3 consists of 17 residues. CDR1 and CDR2 from the germline V gene are SGHRS and YFSETQ. As DNA, the CDR3 is TGCGCCAGCAGCGGCGGGGACTTCGGGATAGGCAAAAACATTCAGTACTTC. It codes for CASSGGDFGIGKNIQYF. The entire variable domain, with the rest obtained from reference TRBV5-1 and TRBJ2-4, is as follows: KAGVTQTPRYLIKTRGQQVTLSCSPISGHRSVSWYQQTPGQGLQFLFEYFSETQRNKGNFPGRFSGRQFSNSRSEMNVSTLELGDSALYLCASSGGDFGIGKNIQYFGAGTRLSVL.

This clonotype has a handful of counts. This sequence joins TRBV4-2 and TRBJ1-5; tentatively, D is TRBD1 (5 bases). The CDR3 consists of 18 residues. The V end was cut by 1 base, the J end by 5 bases, with 21 bases between. CDR1 is LGHNA and CDR2 is YNFKEQ in the germline V gene. CDR3 sequence reads: CASSQVYSGQLGYQPQHF. Written as DNA, the CDR3 is TGTGCCAGCAGCCAAGTTTATTCGGGGCAACTGGGGTATCAGCCCCAGCATTTT.

There are a few counts of this clonotype. V is TRBV4-2 and J is TRBJ2-5; D unresolved. The CDR3 has 15 residues. With 0 bases removed from V and 0 bases from J, the gap between germline ends came to 8 bases. Germline V gene lookup returns CDR1 LGHNA and CDR2 YNFKEQ. Here the CDR3 reads CASSQEGGNQETQYF. The CDR3 coding sequence is TGTGCCAGCAGCCAAGAGGGCGGCAACCAAGAGACCCAGTACTTC.

This clonotype was found many times. The chain joins TRBV5-1 to TRBJ2-1, with D perhaps matching TRBD2 (5 bases). Trimming removed 0 bases at V and 0 bases at J, with 10 bases between. The CDR3 covers 16 residues. Germline V gene sequence: CDR1 SGHRS, CDR2 YFSETQ. The CDR3 protein is CASSLGQRLSYNEQFF. The CDR3 DNA reads TGCGCCAGCAGCTTGGGGCAGCGGCTCTCCTACAATGAGCAGTTCTTC. The complete variable domain, with remaining parts taken from reference TRBV5-1 and TRBJ2-1, reads KAGVTQTPRYLIKTRGQQVTLSCSPISGHRSVSWYQQTPGQGLQFLFEYFSETQRNKGNFPGRFSGRQFSNSRSEMNVSTLELGDSALYLCASSLGQRLSYNEQFFGPGTRLTVL.

Ten or more counts support this clonotype. This sequence joins TRBV20-1 and TRBJ2-1; 10 bases map to TRBD2. Germline V lookup: CDR1 DFQATT, CDR2 SNEGSKA (reference sequence). The CDR3 loop spans 14 amino acids. Trimming cost V 1 base and J 6 bases; bases outside gene matches: 3. The CDR3 spells CSARAAGGFNEQFF. CDR3 coding DNA: TGCAGTGCTAGAGCAGCGGGGGGGTTCAATGAGCAGTTCTTC.

The gene calls are TRBV5-6 and TRBJ2-5; possible D gene TRBD2, 5 bases. CDR1 is SGHDT and CDR2 is YYEEEE in the germline V gene. CDR3 size: 16 residues. Trimming removed 2 bases at V and 4 bases at J, with 18 bases between. The DNA for the CDR3 is TGTGCCAGCAGCTTCCGGGCCTCAAGCGGCCTAGAGACCCAGTACTTC. This codes for CASSFRASSGLETQYF.

The table lists this clonotype with a few counts. This chain links TRBV11-2 with TRBJ1-2, with D uncertain. CDR3 length: 13 residues. V lost 8 bases to trimming and J lost 3 bases, with 13 bases between them. Germline CDR1 reads SGHAT; CDR2 reads FQNNGV. The DNA for the CDR3 is TGTGCCAGCTCCCCGCAGGAGGACTATGGCTACACCTTC. Amino acid sequence: CASSPQEDYGYTF. Based on the CDR3 plus reference TRBV11-2 and TRBJ1-2, the full variable domain is EAGVAQSPRYKIIEKRQSVAFWCNPISGHATLYWYQQILGQGPKLLIQFQNNGVVDDSQLPKDRFSAERLKGVDSTLKIQPAKLEDSAVYLCASSPQEDYGYTFGSGTRLTVV.

The chain couples TRBV15 to TRBJ2-1; 7 bases match TRBD2. CDR1 and CDR2 (germline): LNHNV, YYDKDF (reference sequence). This CDR3 is built from 12 residues. V lost 3 bases to trimming and J lost 12 bases; unmatched junction nucleotides: 5. The CDR3 coding sequence is TGTGCCACCAGCAGTCGGACTAGTCGGCAGTTCTTC. It is translated as CATSSRTSRQFF.

The count of this clonotype is one. The chain has TRBV14 and TRBJ2-2, with 7 positions matching TRBD2. The V and J ends lost 2 bases and 5 bases, in that order; junction bases with no gene match: 11. The CDR3 loop spans 17 amino acids. The germline gives CDR1 SGHDN, CDR2 FVKESK. The CDR3 DNA reads as TGTGCCAGCAGCCAACCAAGGACTAGTCAAGGGACCGGGGAGCTGTTTTTT. Translation: CASSQPRTSQGTGELFF.

This clonotype has a handful of counts. The chain employs TRBV27 and TRBJ2-1, with a tentative D call TRBD2 (5 bases). The germline V gene has CDR1 MNHEY and CDR2 SMNVEV (reference sequence). V lost 3 bases to trimming and J lost 13 bases, with 16 bases between them. The CDR3 consists of 13 residues. The CDR3 spells CASSFRGDSEQFF. The CDR3 nucleotides read TGTGCCAGCAGTTTTCGAGGCGATAGCGAACAGTTCTTC.

This clonotype was seen a few times. The V gene is TRBV28, the J gene TRBJ1-1; no reliable D call. The length of the CDR3 is 13 residues. Germline assignment: CDR1 MDHEN and CDR2 SYDVKM. With 10 bases removed from V and 0 bases from J, the gap between germline ends came to 12 bases. DNA of the CDR3: TGTGCCATTGAGTCAACTTTGAACACTGAAGCTTTCTTT. Residues: CAIESTLNTEAFF.

The chain combines TRBV5-1 with TRBJ2-2, with 9 bases aligning to TRBD1. V dropped 4 bases and J dropped 7; count of bases not matched to a gene: 8. In germline, CDR1 is SGHRS, CDR2 YFSETQ. This CDR3 has 15 residues. The DNA for the CDR3 is TGCGCCAGCAGCCTTACAGGGGGCGCAATCGGGGAGCTGTTTTTT. It codes for CASSLTGGAIGELFF.

This clonotype was seen a handful of times. The rearrangement joins TRBV29-1 to TRBJ2-4; the match to TRBD1 covers 10 bases. The CDR3 totals 14 residues. In germline, CDR1 is SQVTM, CDR2 ANQGSEA. V trimming: 4 bases; J trimming: 8 bases; junction bases outside the gene matches: 8. The CDR3 is CSVGSGQGVDIQYF. In DNA, the CDR3 is TGCAGCGTTGGGTCTGGACAGGGGGTTGACATTCAGTACTTC.

This clonotype was observed a handful of times. The chain has TRBV27 and TRBJ1-5, with D unclear. The length of the CDR3 is 14 residues. With 4 bases removed from V and 5 bases from J, the gap between germline ends came to 12 bases. CDR1 and CDR2 from the germline V gene are MNHEY and SMNVEV (reference sequence). The CDR3 sequence is CASSYGQFDQPQHF. The CDR3 DNA follows: TGTGCCAGCAGTTACGGTCAGTTTGATCAGCCCCAGCATTTT.

This clonotype was recorded at least ten times. The rearrangement uses TRBV5-1 and TRBJ1-4; D call uncertain. The CDR3 has 16 amino acids. V dropped 0 bases and J dropped 2 bases, with 11 bases sitting between them. Per the germline V gene, CDR1 is SGHRS and CDR2 is YFSETQ. The CDR3 DNA is TGCGCCAGCAGCTTGGAGGGCCCTGGGACTAATGAAAAACTGTTTTTT. Its protein product is CASSLEGPGTNEKLFF.

This clonotype appeared many times. The chain recombines TRBV11-2 with TRBJ1-5; 10 nucleotides line up with TRBD1. The V gene's germline CDR1 is SGHAT and CDR2 FQNNGV. The junction had 8 bases not matched to a gene; V was cut back by 5 bases and J by 7 bases. The CDR3 is made up of 15 amino acids. CDR3 sequence: CASSPGTGEDQPQHF. CDR3 DNA: TGTGCCAGCAGCCCGGGGACAGGGGAAGACCAGCCCCAGCATTTT.

The chain is built from TRBV20-1 and TRBJ1-1; maybe TRBD1 (5 bases). The CDR3 sequence is 12 residues long. From germline, CDR1 is DFQATT and CDR2 SNEGSKA (reference sequence). CDR3 bases: TGCAGCGCAGGGCGCACCCACACTGAAGCTTTCTTT. Its protein product is CSAGRTHTEAFF.

This clonotype was counted a few times. V is TRBV4-1 and J is TRBJ1-1; 10 bases line up with TRBD1. Germline CDR1 is MGHRA and CDR2 is YSYEKL. J gave up 3 bases and V 3 bases, and 1 base lay outside the gene matches. This CDR3 has 14 residues. CDR3 nucleotide sequence: TGCGCCAGCAGCCAGGGACAGGGGTACACTGAAGCTTTCTTT. Its protein is CASSQGQGYTEAFF.

There are a few counts of this clonotype. V gene TRBV6-5 combines with J gene TRBJ1-2; D may be TRBD1 (5 bases). The CDR3 loop spans 14 amino acids. In germline, CDR1 is MNHEY, CDR2 SVGAGI. Trimming removed 0 bases at V and 8 bases at J, with 13 bases between. This CDR3 is CASSYSNTQGGYTF. The DNA for the CDR3 is TGTGCCAGCAGTTACTCGAACACCCAGGGCGGCTACACCTTC.

The chain recombines TRBV7-2 with TRBJ1-1; 8 bases line up with TRBD1. The CDR3 runs to 14 residues. Germline lookup yields CDR1 SGHTA and CDR2 FQGNSA. With V trimmed by 3 bases and J by 4 bases, 4 bases remained unmatched. The CDR3 region is CASSFGTGPTEAFF. The CDR3 nucleotides read TGTGCCAGCAGCTTTGGGACAGGTCCCACTGAAGCTTTCTTT.

This clonotype was detected many times. V usage is TRBV14 and J usage is TRBJ1-4; D gene unclear. CDR1 is SGHDN and CDR2 is FVKESK in the germline V gene. V lost 6 bases to trimming and J lost 3 bases, with 11 bases between them. This CDR3 is 14 amino acids long. The CDR3 sequence: CASSYSNSNEKLFF. CDR3 DNA sequence: TGTGCCAGCAGTTACAGTAACTCTAATGAAAAACTGTTTTTT.

This clonotype was seen a handful of times. The chain recombines TRBV28 with TRBJ2-3, with 7 bases fitting TRBD2. Trimming at V came to 7 bases and at J to 3 bases, leaving 13 bases not matched to a gene. The CDR3 extends over 16 amino acids. The germline V gene has CDR1 MDHEN and CDR2 SYDVKM. This CDR3 is CASTTRWASGTDTQYF. For the CDR3, the DNA is TGTGCCAGCACCACCCGTTGGGCTAGCGGAACAGATACGCAGTATTTT.

V gene TRBV7-3 combines with J gene TRBJ2-5; 10 positions match TRBD1. The CDR3 runs 13 residues. Germline CDR1 and CDR2: SGHTA and FQGTGA. The trim removed 2 bases at V and 6 bases at J, leaving 0 bases unmatched. CDR3 nucleotides: TGTGCCAGCAGCTTAGACAGGGGGCAGACCCAGTACTTC. It specifies CASSLDRGQTQYF.